A single sample is the source of the 26 T cell receptor beta chains below, sequenced in a study of CD8 T cells in ankylosing spondylitis. For these TCRs, the target antigens are not known. General study findings and limits: Blood from ankylosing spondylitis patients appeared to carry a characteristic roughly 8-variant TCR beta motif.

Via MiXCR, TCRdb re-called the 5' RACE reads, giving one row per CDR3 protein. The profile covers about 800,000 distinct CDR3 sequences, with 12% appearing a single time and more than 0.5% taken by the ten largest. Sequencing was performed on blood, either unsorted or a sorted T cell fraction (not recorded which). The source of these receptors is a male donor with ankylosing spondylitis.

This rearrangement joins TRBV7-8 to TRBJ1-3, with a weak D call TRBD1 (6 bases). The CDR3 consists of 16 residues. Germline V gene sequence: CDR1 SGHVS, CDR2 FQNEAQ. Between the trimmed V and J ends, which lost 5 bases and 0 bases, there was a span of 14 bases. The CDR3 loop is CASSPRQASSGNTIYF. CDR3 nucleotide sequence: TGTGCCAGCAGCCCGAGACAGGCAAGCTCTGGAAACACCATATATTTT. Filled out from reference TRBV7-8 and TRBJ1-3, the complete variable domain reads GAGVSQSPRYKVAKRGQDVALRCDPISGHVSLFWYQQALGQGPEFLTYFQNEAQLDKSGLPSDRFFAERPEGSVSTLKIQRTQQEDSAVYLCASSPRQASSGNTIYFGEGSWLTVV.

The chain recombines TRBV14 with TRBJ2-2, with no clear D. CDR1 is SGHDN and CDR2 is FVKESK in the germline V gene. V was trimmed by 3 bases and J by 5 bases, leaving 4 bases between them. The CDR3 runs 12 residues. In nucleotides, the CDR3 is TGTGCCAGCAGCCACCAAACCGGGGAGCTGTTTTTT. Protein: CASSHQTGELFF. The whole variable domain, remainder taken from reference TRBV14 and TRBJ2-2, is EAGVTQFPSHSVIEKGQTVTLRCDPISGHDNLYWYRRVMGKEIKFLLHFVKESKQDESGMPNNRFLAERTGGTYSTLKVQPAELEDSGVYFCASSHQTGELFFGEGSRLTVL.

This clonotype was seen a handful of times. The chain recombines TRBV20-1 with TRBJ1-1; TRBD1 matches at 8 bases. Losses at the gene ends were 5 bases for V and 5 bases for J; bases not matched to a gene: 10. From germline, CDR1 is DFQATT and CDR2 SNEGSKA (reference sequence). CDR3 length equals 14 residues. The CDR3 region has the DNA TGCAGTGCTTGGACAGGGAGGCGTAGGACTGAAGCTTTCTTT. It encodes CSAWTGRRRTEAFF.

The genes are TRBV18 and TRBJ1-1, with TRBD1 matching 7 bases. The CDR3 runs to 13 residues. V lost 2 bases, J lost 7 bases, and 4 bases stayed unmatched. Germline V CDR1 and CDR2: KGHSH, LQKENI. The CDR3 nucleotides are TGTGCCAGCTCACCAACAGGGGCGGATGAAGCTTTCTTT. Translating gives CASSPTGADEAFF.

This clonotype was seen at least ten times. V gene TRBV4-2 combines with J gene TRBJ2-2; D gene uncertain. Germline CDR1 and CDR2: LGHNA and YNFKEQ. V shed 0 bases and J shed 7 bases, with 6 bases lying between them. The CDR3 length is 13 residues. CDR3 loop: CASSQEEIGELFF. Here the CDR3 DNA reads TGTGCCAGCAGCCAAGAGGAAATCGGGGAGCTGTTTTTT.

The CDR3 region is CASSYAAGATQPQHF. As DNA, the CDR3 is TGTGCCAGCAGTTACGCGGCAGGGGCGACCCAGCCCCAGCATTTT. The rearrangement links TRBV6-5 to TRBJ1-5; D is possibly TRBD1 (6 bases). V was trimmed by 2 bases and J by 7 bases, leaving 15 bases between them. Germline CDR1 is MNHEY and CDR2 is SVGAGI. This CDR3 is built from 15 residues.

This clonotype was detected many times. In DNA, the CDR3 is TGCAGTGCTAGTACCCTCAGGACCTACAATGAGCAGTTCTTC. Amino acids: CSASTLRTYNEQFF. This chain links TRBV20-1 with TRBJ2-1; no reliable D call. Germline lookup yields CDR1 DFQATT and CDR2 SNEGSKA (reference sequence). There are 14 residues in the CDR3. Trimming shortened V by 3 bases and J by 2 bases, and 11 bases separated the two germline ends.

The table lists this clonotype with a few counts. The rearrangement joins TRBV10-3 to TRBJ1-1; D is ambiguous. Germline-derived CDR1 and CDR2 are ENHRY and SYGVKD. Trimming pared 3 bases from V and 4 bases from J, leaving 6 bases between. The CDR3 runs to 12 residues. The CDR3 spells CAISDRGTEAFF. The CDR3 bases are TGTGCCATCAGTGACAGAGGCACTGAAGCTTTCTTT.

The chain combines TRBV7-2 with TRBJ2-3; TRBD2 matches at 8 bases. Per the germline V gene, CDR1 is SGHTA and CDR2 is FQGNSA. The CDR3 is made up of 16 amino acids. V was pared by 5 bases and J by 3 bases, with 10 bases of the junction left unmatched. The CDR3 is CASSQPGGRRTDTQYF. CDR3 DNA sequence: TGTGCCAGCAGCCAGCCGGGGGGGCGAAGGACAGATACGCAGTATTTT. Full variable domain (rest looked up from reference TRBV7-2 and TRBJ2-3): GAGVSQSPSNKVTEKGKDVELRCDPISGHTALYWYRQSLGQGLEFLIYFQGNSAPDKSGLPSDRFSAERTGGSVSTLTIQRTQQEDSAVYLCASSQPGGRRTDTQYFGPGTRLTVL.

This clonotype appeared a few times. The chain recombines TRBV28 with TRBJ2-1, with 9 positions matching TRBD2. J gave up 10 bases and V 0 bases, and 4 bases lay outside the gene matches. Germline CDR1 reads MDHEN; CDR2 reads SYDVKM. The CDR3 is 14 amino acids. CDR3 bases: TGTGCCAGCAGTTTATGGGGGACTAGCAACGAGCAGTTCTTC. It is translated as CASSLWGTSNEQFF.

This clonotype showed up just a few times. The J gene is TRBJ2-1, the V gene TRBV20-1; D not resolved. CDR3 length: 14 residues. Germline CDR1 DFQATT, CDR2 SNEGSKA (reference sequence). Trimming shortened V by 1 base and J by 7 bases, and 14 bases separated the two germline ends. The CDR3 DNA is TGCAGTGCTAGAGTGGCCAAAGGAGCGAATGAGCAGTTCTTC. Encoded protein: CSARVAKGANEQFF.

This clonotype was seen more than once but under ten times. This chain links TRBV4-3 with TRBJ2-7, with TRBD1 identical over 7 bases. Germline CDR1 and CDR2: LGHNA and YSLEER. Unmatched junction bases numbered 7, after V lost 4 bases and J lost 4 bases. The CDR3 has 14 residues. In DNA form, the CDR3 reads TGCGCCAGCAGCCGGTCCGGGACAGCTTACGAGCAGTACTTC. It is translated as CASSRSGTAYEQYF.

This clonotype was seen repeatedly, ten times or more. The V gene is TRBV5-1, the J gene TRBJ2-1; the match to TRBD1 covers 10 bases. This CDR3 has 14 amino acids. The V segment lost 4 bases and the J segment 5 bases; nucleotides outside the gene matches: 3. CDR1 and CDR2 (germline): SGHRS, YFSETQ. The CDR3 coding sequence is TGCGCCAGCAGCCGGACAGGGGGGGACAATGAGCAGTTCTTC. This sequence encodes CASSRTGGDNEQFF.

This clonotype was found many times. The V and J genes are TRBV7-9 and TRBJ2-5; D is ambiguous. The CDR3 is 13 amino acids. V lost 1 base and J 7 bases, leaving 10 bases between the germline ends. Germline V gene sequence: CDR1 SEHNR, CDR2 FQNEAQ (reference sequence). CDR3 DNA sequence: TGTGCCAGCAGCTTAGTGGGCGGATCGACCCAGTACTTC. Translating it yields CASSLVGGSTQYF.

This clonotype turned up a few times. The chain links TRBV7-3 to TRBJ2-3; 10 positions agree with TRBD2. The trim removed 3 bases at V and 0 bases at J, leaving 3 bases unmatched. CDR1 SGHTA and CDR2 FQGTGA come from the germline V gene. CDR3 length: 16 amino acids. CDR3 nucleotide sequence: TGTGCCAGCAGCTTCACTAGCGGGGTGAGCACAGATACGCAGTATTTT. Its translation is CASSFTSGVSTDTQYF.

At least ten counts were recorded for this clonotype. The chain is built from TRBV27 and TRBJ1-1; D might be TRBD1 (6 bases). Per the germline V gene, CDR1 is MNHEY and CDR2 is SMNVEV (reference sequence). Trimming took 6 bases from V and 3 from J, leaving 17 bases between them. CDR3 size: 15 residues. The DNA of the CDR3 is TGTGCCAGCAGCGAGGGGAGGACAGATGACACTGAAGCTTTCTTT. Translating it yields CASSEGRTDDTEAFF.

This clonotype was observed at least ten times. This chain joins TRBV28 and TRBJ1-1; TRBD1 agrees at 7 bases. This CDR3 has 14 amino acids. Germline V gene sequence: CDR1 MDHEN, CDR2 SYDVKM. The V and J ends lost 4 bases and 2 bases, in that order; junction bases with no gene match: 4. CDR3 sequence: CASSSGQANTEAFF. The CDR3 nucleotides are TGTGCCAGCAGTTCTGGACAGGCAAACACTGAAGCTTTCTTT.

The table lists this clonotype with many counts. The chain has TRBV25-1 and TRBJ2-3; unclear D gene. The CDR3 runs to 10 residues. Germline CDR1 MGHDK, CDR2 SYGVNS. Trimming shortened V by 8 bases and J by 9 bases, and 9 bases separated the two germline ends. The CDR3 loop is CASGYRTQYF. CDR3 in DNA: TGTGCCAGCGGGTACCGAACGCAGTATTTT.

The chain uses TRBV20-1 and TRBJ1-1; 7 bases agree with TRBD1. CDR1 DFQATT and CDR2 SNEGSKA come from the germline V gene (reference sequence). CDR3 length: 15 residues. Trimming at V came to 3 bases and at J to 0 bases, leaving 7 bases not matched to a gene. The CDR3 coding sequence is TGCAGTGCTAGGGGGACAGAACAGATGAACACTGAAGCTTTCTTT. The encoded protein is CSARGTEQMNTEAFF.

The gene calls are TRBV4-2 and TRBJ1-2; tentative D call: TRBD1 (5 bases). Trimming cost V 0 bases and J 2 bases, with 13 bases left between them. CDR1 and CDR2 (germline): LGHNA, YNFKEQ. This CDR3 region has 16 residues. The CDR3 DNA follows: TGTGCCAGCAGCCAAGAGGCCAGGGCTCTAAACTATGGCTACACCTTC. This encodes CASSQEARALNYGYTF.

In its sample, this clonotype was seen a few times. V is TRBV4-2 and J is TRBJ2-7; 10 bases are a match to TRBD2. With V trimmed by 0 bases and J by 4 bases, 9 bases remained unmatched. CDR1 is LGHNA and CDR2 is YNFKEQ in the germline V gene. The CDR3 is made up of 17 amino acids. The CDR3 is CASSQETQREGGYEQYF. The DNA of the CDR3 is TGTGCCAGCAGCCAAGAAACACAGCGGGAGGGCGGATACGAGCAGTACTTC.

The chain is built from TRBV4-3 and TRBJ1-2; D gene ambiguous. Between the trimmed V and J ends, which lost 0 bases and 8 bases, there was a span of 16 bases. Germline V gene sequence: CDR1 LGHNA, CDR2 YSLEER. The CDR3 runs to 15 residues. The DNA of the CDR3 is TGCGCCAGCAGCCAAGAGGCGGAGCGGGGTCGCGGCTACACCTTC. Amino acids: CASSQEAERGRGYTF.

The chain recombines TRBV2 with TRBJ1-2; unclear D gene. V was shortened by 5 bases and J by 4 bases, with 14 bases between the two germline ends. Germline V CDR1 and CDR2: SNHLY, FYNNEI. This CDR3 is 14 amino acids long. CDR3 sequence reads: CASSLARPAYGYTF. In DNA, the CDR3 is TGTGCCAGCAGTCTCGCGCGACCGGCCTATGGCTACACCTTC.

This chain connects TRBV20-1 to TRBJ1-1; D remains ambiguous. CDR1 and CDR2 from the germline V gene are DFQATT and SNEGSKA (reference sequence). The ends were cut back, 6 bases at V and 4 bases at J, with 18 bases in the middle. This CDR3 comprises 14 residues. The CDR3 protein is CSASRSLRTTEAFF. The CDR3 DNA follows: TGCAGTGCCTCCAGATCGCTCCGGACCACTGAAGCTTTCTTT.

In DNA, the CDR3 is TGTGCCAGCAGTGAAGTCGTACAGGAGATTCAGTACTTC. Translated: CASSEVVQEIQYF. The chain combines TRBV6-1 with TRBJ2-4; D perhaps matches TRBD1 (5 bases). The CDR3 is made up of 13 amino acids. Trimming cost V 1 base and J 10 bases, with 11 bases left between them. The germline CDR1 and CDR2 sequences are MNHNS and SASEGT.

The genes are TRBV7-9 and TRBJ1-2; 9 positions agree with TRBD1. The CDR3 runs to 17 residues. J gave up 1 base and V 5 bases, and 11 bases lay outside the gene matches. CDR1 is SEHNR and CDR2 is FQNEAQ in the germline V gene (reference sequence). CDR3 in amino acids: CASSRTGTGNLNYGYTF. CDR3 DNA sequence: TGTGCCAGCAGCAGAACCGGGACAGGGAACCTTAACTATGGCTACACCTTC.